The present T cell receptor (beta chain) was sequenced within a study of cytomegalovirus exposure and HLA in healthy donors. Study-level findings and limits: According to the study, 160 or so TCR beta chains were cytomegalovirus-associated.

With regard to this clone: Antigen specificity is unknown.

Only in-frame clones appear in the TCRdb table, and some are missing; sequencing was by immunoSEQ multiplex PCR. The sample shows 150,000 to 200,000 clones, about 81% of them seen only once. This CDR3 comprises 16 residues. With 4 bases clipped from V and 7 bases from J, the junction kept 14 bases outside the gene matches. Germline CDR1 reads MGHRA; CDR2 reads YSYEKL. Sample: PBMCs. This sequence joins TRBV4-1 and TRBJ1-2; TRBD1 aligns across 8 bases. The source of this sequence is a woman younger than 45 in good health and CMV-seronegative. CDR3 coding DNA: TGCGCCAGCAGCCCCCCGCCGGGACAGGCGGTGTCTGGCTACACCTTC. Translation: CASSPPPGQAVSGYTF.